A selection of T cell receptor beta chains follows, all from one sample in a study of graft-versus-host responses after intestinal transplantation. Assay: immunoSEQ multiplex PCR; the TCRdb copy retains only in-frame clones and omits some. The repertoire holds more than 95,000 clones, with 87% as singletons. These receptors lack a known antigen. This specimen was unstimulated CD4+ T cells sorted from spleen or lymph node cells, taken before intestinal transplant. The receptors were gathered from a human donor who received an intestinal transplant. The conserved cysteine and the conserved F or W are not part of the CDR3 here. The order of the fields is V gene, D gene, CDR3 protein. A D gene is named only where the DNA matches it firmly.

V gene: TRBV5-1
D gene: NA
CDR3 protein: ASSSLPQADTQY

V gene: TRBV5-6
D gene: TRBD1
CDR3 protein: ASSWGQGAYTEAF

V gene: TRBV30
D gene: NA
CDR3 protein: AWSVGGQQPQH

V gene: TRBV6-5
D gene: TRBD2
CDR3 protein: ASRPSGRGYEQF

V gene: TRBV7-3
D gene: NA
CDR3 protein: ASSPSGPNNEQF

V gene: TRBV6-5
D gene: NA
CDR3 protein: ASSSTTGELF

V gene: TRBV6-5
D gene: TRBD1
CDR3 protein: ASSYRTGRSYEQY

V gene: TRBV6-5
D gene: NA
CDR3 protein: ASSEFLGWEQY

V gene: TRBV5-6
D gene: NA
CDR3 protein: ASSLGTLLYNEQF

V gene: TRBV4-1
D gene: NA
CDR3 protein: ASSQEGTHSYEQY

V gene: TRBV15
D gene: NA
CDR3 protein: ATGWDGGQETQY

V gene: TRBV2
D gene: NA
CDR3 protein: ASTRNIGDEQF

V gene: TRBV27
D gene: TRBD2
CDR3 protein: ASRYDSGRINEQY

V gene: TRBV6-5
D gene: TRBD1
CDR3 protein: ASSLPGQGNEQY

V gene: TRBV2
D gene: NA
CDR3 protein: ASSDGMNTEAF

V gene: TRBV9
D gene: NA
CDR3 protein: ASSVQAGSSPLH

V gene: TRBV19
D gene: NA
CDR3 protein: ASSIDRTTNEKLF

V gene: TRBV11-1
D gene: TRBD2
CDR3 protein: ASSLAGTSVYEQY

V gene: TRBV6-5
D gene: NA
CDR3 protein: ASRPEGGLNSPLH

V gene: TRBV27
D gene: TRBD2
CDR3 protein: ASTRLAGGNEQF

V gene: TRBV5-1
D gene: NA
CDR3 protein: ASSSAGSYEQY

V gene: TRBV9
D gene: TRBD2
CDR3 protein: ASSVGGLANEQF

V gene: TRBV5-4
D gene: NA
CDR3 protein: ASSLGPNSGNTIY